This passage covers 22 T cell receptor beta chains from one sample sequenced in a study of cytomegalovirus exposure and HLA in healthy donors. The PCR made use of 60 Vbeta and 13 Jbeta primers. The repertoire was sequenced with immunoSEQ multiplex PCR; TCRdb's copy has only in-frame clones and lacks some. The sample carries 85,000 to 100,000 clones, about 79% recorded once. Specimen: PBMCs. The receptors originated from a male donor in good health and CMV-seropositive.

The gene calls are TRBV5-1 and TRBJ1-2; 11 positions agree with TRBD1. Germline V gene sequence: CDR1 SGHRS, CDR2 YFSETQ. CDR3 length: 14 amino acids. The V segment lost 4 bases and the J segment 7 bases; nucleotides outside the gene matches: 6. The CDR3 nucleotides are TGCGCCAGCAGCACCGGACAGGGGGCAGGTGGCTACACCTTC. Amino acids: CASSTGQGAGGYTF. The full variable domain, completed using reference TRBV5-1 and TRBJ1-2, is KAGVTQTPRYLIKTRGQQVTLSCSPISGHRSVSWYQQTPGQGLQFLFEYFSETQRNKGNFPGRFSGRQFSNSRSEMNVSTLELGDSALYLCASSTGQGAGGYTFGSGTRLTVV.

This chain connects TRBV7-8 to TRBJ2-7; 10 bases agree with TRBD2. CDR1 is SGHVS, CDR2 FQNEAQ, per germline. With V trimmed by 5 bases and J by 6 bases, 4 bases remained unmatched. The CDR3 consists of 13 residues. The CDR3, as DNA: TGTGCCAGCAGCGCCCGGACTAGCGGCGAGCAGTACTTC. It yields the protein CASSARTSGEQYF.

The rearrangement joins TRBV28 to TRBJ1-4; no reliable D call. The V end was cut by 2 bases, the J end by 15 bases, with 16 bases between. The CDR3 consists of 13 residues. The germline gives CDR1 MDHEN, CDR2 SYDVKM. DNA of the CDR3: TGTGCCAGCAGTTTACCCTCCGTCTATCCTTTGTTTTTT. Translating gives CASSLPSVYPLFF.

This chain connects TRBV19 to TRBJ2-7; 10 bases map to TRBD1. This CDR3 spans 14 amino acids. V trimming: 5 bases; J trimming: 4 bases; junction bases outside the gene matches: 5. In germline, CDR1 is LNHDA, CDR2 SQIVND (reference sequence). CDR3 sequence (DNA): TGTGCCAGTAGTGGCGGGACAGGGGTGTACGAGCAGTACTTC. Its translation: CASSGGTGVYEQYF.

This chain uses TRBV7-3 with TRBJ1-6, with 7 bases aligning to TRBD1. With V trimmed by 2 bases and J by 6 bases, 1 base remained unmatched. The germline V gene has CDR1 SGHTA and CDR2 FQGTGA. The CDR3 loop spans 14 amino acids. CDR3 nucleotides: TGTGCCAGCAGCTTAGGGACAGTTAATTCACCCCTCCACTTT. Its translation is CASSLGTVNSPLHF.

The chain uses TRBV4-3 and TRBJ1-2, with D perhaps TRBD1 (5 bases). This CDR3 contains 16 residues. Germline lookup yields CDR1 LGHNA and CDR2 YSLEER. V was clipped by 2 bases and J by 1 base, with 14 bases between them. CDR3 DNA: TGCGCCAGCAGCCAACCGGGGGACGGCTTTAACTATGGCTACACCTTC. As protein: CASSQPGDGFNYGYTF.

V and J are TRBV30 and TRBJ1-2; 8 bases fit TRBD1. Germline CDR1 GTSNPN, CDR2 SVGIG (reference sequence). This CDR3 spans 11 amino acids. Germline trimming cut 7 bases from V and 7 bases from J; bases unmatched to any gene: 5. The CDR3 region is CASGQGGGYTF. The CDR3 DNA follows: TGTGCCTCAGGACAGGGCGGTGGCTACACCTTC.

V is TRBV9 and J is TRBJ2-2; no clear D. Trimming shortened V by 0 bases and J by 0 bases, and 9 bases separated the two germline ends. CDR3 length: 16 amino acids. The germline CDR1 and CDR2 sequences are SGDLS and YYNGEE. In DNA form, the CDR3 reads TGTGCCAGCAGCGTAGACGCAGACACGAACACCGGGGAGCTGTTTTTT. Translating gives CASSVDADTNTGELFF.

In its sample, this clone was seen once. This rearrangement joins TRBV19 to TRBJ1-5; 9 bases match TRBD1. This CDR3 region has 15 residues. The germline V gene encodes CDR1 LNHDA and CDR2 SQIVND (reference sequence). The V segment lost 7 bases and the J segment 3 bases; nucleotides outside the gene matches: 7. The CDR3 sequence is CASIGDREPNQPQHF. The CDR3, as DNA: TGTGCCAGTATCGGGGACAGGGAACCCAATCAGCCCCAGCATTTT.

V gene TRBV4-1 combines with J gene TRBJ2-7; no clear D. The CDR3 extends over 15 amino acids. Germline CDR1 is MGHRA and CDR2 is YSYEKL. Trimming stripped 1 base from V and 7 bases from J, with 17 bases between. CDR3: CASSQGAGPSGEQYF. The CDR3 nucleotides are TGCGCCAGCAGCCAAGGCGCAGGTCCGTCCGGTGAGCAGTACTTC.

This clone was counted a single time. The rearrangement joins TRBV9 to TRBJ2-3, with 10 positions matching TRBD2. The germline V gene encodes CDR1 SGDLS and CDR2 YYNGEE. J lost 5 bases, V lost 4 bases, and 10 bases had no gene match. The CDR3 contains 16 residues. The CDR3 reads CASSKDPGLAIDTQYF. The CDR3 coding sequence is TGTGCCAGCAGCAAAGACCCGGGACTAGCGATAGATACGCAGTATTTT. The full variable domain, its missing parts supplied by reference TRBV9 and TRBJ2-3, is DSGVTQTPKHLITATGQRVTLRCSPRSGDLSVYWYQQSLDQGLQFLIQYYNGEERAKGNILERFSAQQFPDLHSELNLSSLELGDSALYFCASSKDPGLAIDTQYFGPGTRLTVL.

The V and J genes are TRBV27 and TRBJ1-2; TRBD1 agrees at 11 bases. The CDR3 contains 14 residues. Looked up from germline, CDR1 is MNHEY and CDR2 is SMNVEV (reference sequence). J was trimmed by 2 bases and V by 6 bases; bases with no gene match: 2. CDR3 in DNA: TGTGCCAGCAGCCGGGACAGGGGGAACTATGGCTACACCTTC. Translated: CASSRDRGNYGYTF.

The CDR3 here is CASSFRQSYGYTF. Here the CDR3 DNA reads TGTGCCAGCAGTTTTCGACAGAGCTATGGCTACACCTTC. The chain uses TRBV27 and TRBJ1-2; D perhaps matches TRBD1 (5 bases). CDR1 is MNHEY, CDR2 SMNVEV, per germline (reference sequence). The ends were cut back, 3 bases at V and 4 bases at J, with 9 bases in the middle. The CDR3 is 13 amino acids.

CDR3 in DNA: TGTGCCAGCAGCGACACCGGGGGGCCGGACACAGATACGCAGTATTTT. Protein sequence: CASSDTGGPDTDTQYF. V and J are TRBV7-9 and TRBJ2-3; a weak D match, TRBD2 (7 bases). CDR3 length equals 16 residues. Trimming shortened V by 5 bases and J by 2 bases, and 17 bases separated the two germline ends. Germline CDR1 SEHNR, CDR2 FQNEAQ (reference sequence). The entire variable domain, with the rest obtained from reference TRBV7-9 and TRBJ2-3, is as follows: DTGVSQNPRHKITKRGQNVTFRCDPISEHNRLYWYRQTLGQGPEFLTYFQNEAQLEKSRLLSDRFSAERPKGSFSTLEIQRTEQGDSAMYLCASSDTGGPDTDTQYFGPGTRLTVL.

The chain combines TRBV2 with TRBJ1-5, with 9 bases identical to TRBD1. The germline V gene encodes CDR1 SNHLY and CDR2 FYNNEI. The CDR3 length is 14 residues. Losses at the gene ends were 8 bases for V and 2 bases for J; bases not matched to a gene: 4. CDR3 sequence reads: CASGDRVGNQPQHF. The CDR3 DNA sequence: TGTGCCAGCGGGGACAGGGTGGGCAATCAGCCCCAGCATTTT. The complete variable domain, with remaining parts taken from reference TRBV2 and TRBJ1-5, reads EPEVTQTPSHQVTQMGQEVILRCVPISNHLYFYWYRQILGQKVEFLVSFYNNEISEKSEIFDDQFSVERPDGSNFTLKIRSTKLEDSAMYFCASGDRVGNQPQHFGDGTRLSIL.

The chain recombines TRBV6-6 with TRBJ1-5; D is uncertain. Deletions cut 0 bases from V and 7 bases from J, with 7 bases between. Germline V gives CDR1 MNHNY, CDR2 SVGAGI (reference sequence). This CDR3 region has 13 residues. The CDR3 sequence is CASSYSFVQPQHF. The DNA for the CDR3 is TGTGCCAGCAGTTACTCGTTCGTCCAGCCCCAGCATTTT.

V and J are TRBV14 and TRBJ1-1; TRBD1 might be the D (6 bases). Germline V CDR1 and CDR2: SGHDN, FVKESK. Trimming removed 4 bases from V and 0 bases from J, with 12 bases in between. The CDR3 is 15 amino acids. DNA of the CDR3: TGTGCCAGCAGCCGGACAGTATCCATGAACACTGAAGCTTTCTTT. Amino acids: CASSRTVSMNTEAFF.

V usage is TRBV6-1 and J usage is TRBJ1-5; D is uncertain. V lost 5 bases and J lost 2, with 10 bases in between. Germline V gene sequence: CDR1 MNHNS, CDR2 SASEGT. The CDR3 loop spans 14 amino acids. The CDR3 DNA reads TGTGCCAGCAGTCCCCGGGTAGGCAATCAGCCCCAGCATTTT. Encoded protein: CASSPRVGNQPQHF.

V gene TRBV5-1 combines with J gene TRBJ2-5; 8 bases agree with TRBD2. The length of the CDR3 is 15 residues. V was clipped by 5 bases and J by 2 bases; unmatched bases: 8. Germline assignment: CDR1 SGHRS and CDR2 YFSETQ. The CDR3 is CASSPKRGGQETQYF. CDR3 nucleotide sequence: TGCGCCAGCAGTCCTAAACGGGGGGGTCAAGAGACCCAGTACTTC.

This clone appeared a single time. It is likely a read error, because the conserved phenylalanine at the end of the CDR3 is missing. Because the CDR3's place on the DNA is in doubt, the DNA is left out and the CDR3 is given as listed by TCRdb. The CDR3 sequence is CASRKDRFE. J is TRBJ1-4 and V is TRBV6-5; the D call TRBD1 from the table was never checked on the DNA. Germline values: CDR1 MNHEY, CDR2 SVGAGI. The CDR3 spans 9 amino acids, including both terminal residues.

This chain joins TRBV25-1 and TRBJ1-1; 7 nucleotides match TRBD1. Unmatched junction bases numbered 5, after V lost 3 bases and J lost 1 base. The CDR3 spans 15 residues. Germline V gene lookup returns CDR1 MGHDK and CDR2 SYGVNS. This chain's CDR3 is CASSDPRTGNTEAFF. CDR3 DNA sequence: TGTGCCAGCAGTGACCCTCGGACAGGGAACACTGAAGCTTTCTTT.

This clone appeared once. The CDR3 region is CASIFPNSPLHF. The CDR3 DNA sequence: TGTGCCAGTATCTTTCCTAATTCACCCCTCCACTTT. J is TRBJ1-6 and V is TRBV19; D gene uncertain. V was pared by 7 bases and J by 6 bases, with 7 bases between. Germline V gene data show CDR1 as LNHDA and CDR2 as SQIVND (reference sequence). This CDR3 is 12 amino acids long.